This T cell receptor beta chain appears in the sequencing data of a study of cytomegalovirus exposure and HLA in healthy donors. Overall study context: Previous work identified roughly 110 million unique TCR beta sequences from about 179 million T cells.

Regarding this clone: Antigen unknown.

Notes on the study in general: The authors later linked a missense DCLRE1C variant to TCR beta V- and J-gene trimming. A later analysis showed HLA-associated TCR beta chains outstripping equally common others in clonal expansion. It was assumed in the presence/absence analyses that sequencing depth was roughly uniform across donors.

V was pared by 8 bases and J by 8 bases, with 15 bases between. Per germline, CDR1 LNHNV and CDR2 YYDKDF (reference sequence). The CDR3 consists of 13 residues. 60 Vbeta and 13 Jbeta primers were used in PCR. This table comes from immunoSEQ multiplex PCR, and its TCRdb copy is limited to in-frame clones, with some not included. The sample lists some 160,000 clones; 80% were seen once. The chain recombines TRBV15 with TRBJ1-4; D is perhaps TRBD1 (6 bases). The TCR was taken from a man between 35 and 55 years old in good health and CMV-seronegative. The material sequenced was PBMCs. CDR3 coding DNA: TGTGCCACCGGTACCAGGGGTCAGGAAAAACTGTTTTTT. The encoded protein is CATGTRGQEKLFF.